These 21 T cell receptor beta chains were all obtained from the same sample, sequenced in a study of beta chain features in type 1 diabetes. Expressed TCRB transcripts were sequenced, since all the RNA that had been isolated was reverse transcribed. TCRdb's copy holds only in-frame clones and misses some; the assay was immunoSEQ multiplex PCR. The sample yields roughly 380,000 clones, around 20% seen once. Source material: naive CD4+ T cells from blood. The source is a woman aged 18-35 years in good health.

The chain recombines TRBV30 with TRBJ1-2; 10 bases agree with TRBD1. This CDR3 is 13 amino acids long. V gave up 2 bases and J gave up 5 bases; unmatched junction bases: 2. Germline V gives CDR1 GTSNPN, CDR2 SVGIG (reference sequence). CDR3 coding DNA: TGTGCCTGGAGTCAGGACAGGGGGTATGGCTACACCTTC. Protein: CAWSQDRGYGYTF.

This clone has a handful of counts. The CDR3 DNA reads as TGTGCCAGCAGGGAGGGCACTAGCGGGGGAACCAGCTCCTACGAGCAGTACTTC. It encodes CASREGTSGGTSSYEQYF. The chain couples TRBV2 to TRBJ2-7; 11 bases fit TRBD2. This CDR3 comprises 18 residues. V shed 6 bases and J 0 bases; nucleotides not matched to a gene: 13. In germline, CDR1 is SNHLY, CDR2 FYNNEI.

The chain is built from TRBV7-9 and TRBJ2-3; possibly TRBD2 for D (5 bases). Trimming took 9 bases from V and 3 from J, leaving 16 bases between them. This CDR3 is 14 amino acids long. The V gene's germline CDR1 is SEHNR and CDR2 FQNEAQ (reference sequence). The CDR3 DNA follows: TGTGCCAGTGGGATAGGAGGTTCGACAGATACGCAGTATTTT. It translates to CASGIGGSTDTQYF. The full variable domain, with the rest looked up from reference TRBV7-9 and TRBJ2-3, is DTGVSQNPRHKITKRGQNVTFRCDPISEHNRLYWYRQTLGQGPEFLTYFQNEAQLEKSRLLSDRFSAERPKGSFSTLEIQRTEQGDSAMYLCASGIGGSTDTQYFGPGTRLTVL.

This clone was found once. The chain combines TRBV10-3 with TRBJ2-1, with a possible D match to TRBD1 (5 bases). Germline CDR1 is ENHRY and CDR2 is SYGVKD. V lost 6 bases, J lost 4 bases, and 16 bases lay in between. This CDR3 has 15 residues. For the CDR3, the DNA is TGTGCCATCAGGCCCCCAGGACATGATTACAATGAGCAGTTCTTC. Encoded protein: CAIRPPGHDYNEQFF.

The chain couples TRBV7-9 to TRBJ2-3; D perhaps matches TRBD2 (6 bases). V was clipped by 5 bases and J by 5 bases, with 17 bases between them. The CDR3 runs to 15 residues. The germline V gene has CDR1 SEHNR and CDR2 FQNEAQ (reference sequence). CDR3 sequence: CASSPGTFKGDTQYF. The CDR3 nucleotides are TGTGCCAGCAGCCCTGGGACTTTTAAGGGAGATACGCAGTATTTT.

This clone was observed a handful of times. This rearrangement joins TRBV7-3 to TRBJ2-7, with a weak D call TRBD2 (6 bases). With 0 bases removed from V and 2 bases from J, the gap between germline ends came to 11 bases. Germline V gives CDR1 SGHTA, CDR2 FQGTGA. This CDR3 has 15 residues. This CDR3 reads CASSLTAGTPYEQYF. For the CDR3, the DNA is TGTGCCAGCAGCTTAACGGCTGGGACTCCCTACGAGCAGTACTTC. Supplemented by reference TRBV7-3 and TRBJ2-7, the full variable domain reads GAGVSQTPSNKVTEKGKYVELRCDPISGHTALYWYRQSLGQGPEFLIYFQGTGAADDSGLPNDRFFAVRPEGSVSTLKIQRTERGDSAVYLCASSLTAGTPYEQYFGPGTRLTVT.

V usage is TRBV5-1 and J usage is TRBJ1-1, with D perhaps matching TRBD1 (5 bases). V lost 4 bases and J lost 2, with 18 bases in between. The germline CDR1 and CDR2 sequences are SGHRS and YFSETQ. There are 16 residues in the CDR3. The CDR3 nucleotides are TGCGCCAGCAGCCCCAGGGTTTTTGGTATAAACACTGAAGCTTTCTTT. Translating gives CASSPRVFGINTEAFF.

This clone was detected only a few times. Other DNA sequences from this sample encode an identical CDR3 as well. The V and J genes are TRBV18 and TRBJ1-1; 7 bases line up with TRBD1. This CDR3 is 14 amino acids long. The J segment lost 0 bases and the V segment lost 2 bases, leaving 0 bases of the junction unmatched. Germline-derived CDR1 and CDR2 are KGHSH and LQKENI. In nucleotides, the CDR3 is TGTGCCAGCTCACCAGGGACAGTGAACACTGAAGCTTTCTTT. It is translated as CASSPGTVNTEAFF.

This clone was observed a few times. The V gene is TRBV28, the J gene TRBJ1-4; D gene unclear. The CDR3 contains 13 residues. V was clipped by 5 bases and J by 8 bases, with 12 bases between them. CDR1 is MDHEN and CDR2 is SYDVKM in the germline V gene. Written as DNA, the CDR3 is TGTGCCAGCAGTCCGGTTGGTAGAGAAAAACTGTTTTTT. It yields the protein CASSPVGREKLFF.

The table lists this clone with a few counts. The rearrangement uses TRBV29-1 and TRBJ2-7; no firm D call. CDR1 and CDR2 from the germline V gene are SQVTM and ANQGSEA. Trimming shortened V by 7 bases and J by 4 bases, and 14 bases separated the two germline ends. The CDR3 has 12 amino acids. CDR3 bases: TGCAGCGCTAGAACCGAACTGTACGAGCAGTACTTC. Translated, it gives CSARTELYEQYF.

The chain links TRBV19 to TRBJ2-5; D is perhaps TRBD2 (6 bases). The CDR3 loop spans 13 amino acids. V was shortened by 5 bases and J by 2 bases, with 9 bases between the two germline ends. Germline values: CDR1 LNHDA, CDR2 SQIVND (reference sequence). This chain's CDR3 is CASSFAGQETQYF. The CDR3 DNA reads TGTGCCAGTAGTTTCGCGGGGCAAGAGACCCAGTACTTC.

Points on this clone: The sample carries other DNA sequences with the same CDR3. The CDR3 DNA reads as TGTGCCAGCAGTTCTCGACTAGCGGGGGGTTACGAGCAGTACTTC. Translated: CASSSRLAGGYEQYF. The gene calls are TRBV6-5 and TRBJ2-7; 13 bases are a match to TRBD2. The J segment lost 4 bases and the V segment lost 4 bases, leaving 4 bases of the junction unmatched. There are 15 residues in the CDR3. CDR1 and CDR2 from the germline V gene are MNHEY and SVGAGI.

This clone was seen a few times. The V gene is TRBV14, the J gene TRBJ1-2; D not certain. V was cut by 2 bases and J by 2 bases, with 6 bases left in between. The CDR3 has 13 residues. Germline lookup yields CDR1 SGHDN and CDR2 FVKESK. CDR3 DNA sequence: TGTGCCAGCAGCCAATCCTTGAACTATGGCTACACCTTC. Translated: CASSQSLNYGYTF.

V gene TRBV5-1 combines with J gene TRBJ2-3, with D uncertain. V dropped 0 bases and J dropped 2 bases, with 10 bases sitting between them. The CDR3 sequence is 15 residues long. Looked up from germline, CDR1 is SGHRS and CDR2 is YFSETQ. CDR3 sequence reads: CASSLGQQDTDTQYF. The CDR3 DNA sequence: TGCGCCAGCAGCTTGGGGCAGCAGGACACAGATACGCAGTATTTT.

As DNA, the CDR3 is TGTGCCAGCTCCGGGACAGCAAACACTGAAGCTTTCTTT. Its translation is CASSGTANTEAFF. The gene calls are TRBV25-1 and TRBJ1-1, with TRBD1 matching over 7 bases. The CDR3 sequence is 13 residues long. J was trimmed by 2 bases and V by 8 bases; bases with no gene match: 5. Germline CDR1 MGHDK, CDR2 SYGVNS.

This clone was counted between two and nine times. CDR3 in DNA: TGTGCCAGCAGTTTGTCGCAGGGCTCCCAAGAGACCCAGTACTTC. Amino acids: CASSLSQGSQETQYF. V is TRBV27 and J is TRBJ2-5, with D perhaps TRBD1 (5 bases). This CDR3 has 15 residues. V was trimmed by 3 bases and J by 1 base, leaving 12 bases between them. CDR1 is MNHEY and CDR2 is SMNVEV in the germline V gene (reference sequence).

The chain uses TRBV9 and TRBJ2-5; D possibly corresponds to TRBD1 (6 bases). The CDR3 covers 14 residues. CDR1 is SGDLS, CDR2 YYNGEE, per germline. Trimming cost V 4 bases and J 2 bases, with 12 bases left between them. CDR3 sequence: CASSFGQQQETQYF. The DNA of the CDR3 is TGTGCCAGCAGCTTCGGACAGCAACAAGAGACCCAGTACTTC.

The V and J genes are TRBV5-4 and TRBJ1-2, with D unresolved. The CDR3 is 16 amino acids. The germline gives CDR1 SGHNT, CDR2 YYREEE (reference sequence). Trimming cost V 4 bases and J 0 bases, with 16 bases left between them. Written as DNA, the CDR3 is TGTGCCAGCAGCCCTATAGCGGGATTGGCTAACTATGGCTACACCTTC. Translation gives CASSPIAGLANYGYTF. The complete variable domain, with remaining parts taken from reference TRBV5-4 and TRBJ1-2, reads ETGVTQSPTHLIKTRGQQVTLRCSSQSGHNTVSWYQQALGQGPQFIFQYYREEENGRGNFPPRFSGLQFPNYSSELNVNALELDDSALYLCASSPIAGLANYGYTFGSGTRLTVV.

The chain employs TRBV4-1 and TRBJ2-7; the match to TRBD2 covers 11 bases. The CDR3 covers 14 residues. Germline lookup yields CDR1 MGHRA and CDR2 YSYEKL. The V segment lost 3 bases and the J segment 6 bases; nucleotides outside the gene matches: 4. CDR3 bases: TGCGCCAGCAGCCACTGGCTAGCGGGAGGCGAGCAGTACTTC. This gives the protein CASSHWLAGGEQYF.

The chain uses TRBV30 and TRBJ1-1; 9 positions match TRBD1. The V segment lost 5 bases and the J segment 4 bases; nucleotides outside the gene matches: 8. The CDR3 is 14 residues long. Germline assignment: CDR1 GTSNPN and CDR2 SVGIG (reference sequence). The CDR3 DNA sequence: TGTGCCTGGGAATTCGGACAGGGGAGCACTGAAGCTTTCTTT. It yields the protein CAWEFGQGSTEAFF.

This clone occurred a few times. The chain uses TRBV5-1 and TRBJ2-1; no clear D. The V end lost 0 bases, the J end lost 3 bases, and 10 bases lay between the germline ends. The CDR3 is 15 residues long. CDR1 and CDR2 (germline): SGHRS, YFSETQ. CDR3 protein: CASSLVADLYNEQFF. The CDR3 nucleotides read TGCGCCAGCAGCTTGGTGGCAGATCTCTACAATGAGCAGTTCTTC.